Described below is a single TCR beta chain sequence and its context. Some clones are missing from TCRdb's copy, which holds only in-frame ones; the method was immunoSEQ multiplex PCR. In the table there are 140,000 to 150,000 clones, under 90% of which are singletons. This entry belongs to a study of blood T cell repertoires in COVID-19. The sequence was collected from a human donor in a cohort sampled during active COVID-19. Material: peripheral blood.

CDR3 in DNA: TGCGCCAGCAGCCAATGGTTCGGGACTAGTTACACCGGGGAGCTGTTTTTT. It yields the protein CASSQWFGTSYTGELFF. The chain is built from TRBV4-1 and TRBJ2-2; 8 nucleotides align to TRBD2. In germline, CDR1 is MGHRA, CDR2 YSYEKL. This CDR3 comprises 17 residues. V shed 2 bases, J shed 3 bases, and the junction held 8 bases outside the gene matches.